The subject of this entry is one T cell receptor (beta chain). The antigen is undetermined. The source of the sample is a study of lymphopenia after photon versus proton radiotherapy. Findings and caveats of the study: Post-nadir TCR diversity decline inversely tracked overall survival among those who died. Proton therapy kept repertoires fairly stable, unlike photons, which gained effector/memory cells. Oligoclonal CD8+ Temra expansion after nadir drove photon patients' diversity drop. Survival link was tested only in deceased patients; proton benefit remains a possibility.

The V gene lost 2 bases and the J gene lost 8 bases, with 7 bases spanning the gap. CDR1 is SNHLY, CDR2 FYNNEI, per germline. The CDR3 sequence is 11 residues long. Measured with immunoSEQ multiplex PCR; TCRdb has only the in-frame clones, and not every one. The sample holds under 35,000 clones, roughly nine tenths seen once. This clonotype was sampled from a woman aged 70-85 years with pancreatic cancer. Some clones in this sample may be carry-over from other donors' samples. The sequencing used peripheral blood, collected from a patient treated with proton-based radiotherapy. This chain connects TRBV2 to TRBJ2-7; D uncertain. CDR3 DNA: TGTGCCAGCAGTGAATTCCCCAAGCAGTACTTC. It yields the protein CASSEFPKQYF.